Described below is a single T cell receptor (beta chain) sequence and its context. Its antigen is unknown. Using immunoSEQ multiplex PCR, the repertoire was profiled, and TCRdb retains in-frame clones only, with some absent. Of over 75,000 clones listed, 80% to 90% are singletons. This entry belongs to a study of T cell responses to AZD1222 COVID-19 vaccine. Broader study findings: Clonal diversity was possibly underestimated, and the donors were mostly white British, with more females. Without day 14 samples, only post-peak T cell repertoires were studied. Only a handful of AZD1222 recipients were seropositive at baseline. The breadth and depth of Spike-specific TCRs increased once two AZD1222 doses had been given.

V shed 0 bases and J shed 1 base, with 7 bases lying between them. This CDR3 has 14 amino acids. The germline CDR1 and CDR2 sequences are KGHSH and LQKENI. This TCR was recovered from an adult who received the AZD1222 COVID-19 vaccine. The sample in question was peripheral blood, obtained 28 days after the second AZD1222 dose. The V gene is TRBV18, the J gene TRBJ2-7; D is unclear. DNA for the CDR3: TGTGCCAGCTCACCACCGCCCCCTTCCTACGAGCAGTACTTC. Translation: CASSPPPPSYEQYF. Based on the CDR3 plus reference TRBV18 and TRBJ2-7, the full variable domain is NAGVMQNPRHLVRRRGQEARLRCSPMKGHSHVYWYRQLPEEGLKFMVYLQKENIIDESGMPKERFSAEFPKEGPSILRIQQVVRGDSAAYFCASSPPPPSYEQYFGPGTRLTVT.